This T cell receptor (beta chain) was recovered during a study of regulatory T cells in long-lasting Graves disease. This clonotype came up many times. Indicated time point: newly diagnosed GD, antithyroid drugs for less than 3 months. The authors made the TCR library using RNA they extracted from PBMCs. In each case, Graves' disease was diagnosed per American Thyroid Association guidelines. In building TCR beta libraries, iRepertoire HTBI primers were used together with Arm-PCR of CDR3 regions. TCRdb used MiXCR to reprocess the multiplex PCR reads, holding one entry per CDR3 protein. The table includes about 610,000 distinct CDR3 sequences, 15% to 20% detected once. V gave up 0 bases and J gave up 2 bases, with 15 bases separating them. CDR3 length: 17 residues. Germline V gene lookup returns CDR1 SGHRS and CDR2 YFSETQ. The same specimen was also included in a second study, on T cells in Graves' hyperthyroidism and ophthalmopathy. That work adds: First-round RT-PCR of the TCR CDR3 relied on the HTBI primer set.

The TCR comes from a man aged 18-30 years with Graves disease. The chain recombines TRBV5-1 with TRBJ2-1, with D possibly matching TRBD2 (6 bases). The source material was peripheral blood mononuclear cells (PBMCs), sampled at new diagnosis, from a patient treated with antithyroid drugs. The CDR3 is CASSLEVIGLPYNEQFF. The CDR3 bases are TGCGCCAGCAGCTTGGAGGTGATCGGACTACCCTACAATGAGCAGTTCTTC.